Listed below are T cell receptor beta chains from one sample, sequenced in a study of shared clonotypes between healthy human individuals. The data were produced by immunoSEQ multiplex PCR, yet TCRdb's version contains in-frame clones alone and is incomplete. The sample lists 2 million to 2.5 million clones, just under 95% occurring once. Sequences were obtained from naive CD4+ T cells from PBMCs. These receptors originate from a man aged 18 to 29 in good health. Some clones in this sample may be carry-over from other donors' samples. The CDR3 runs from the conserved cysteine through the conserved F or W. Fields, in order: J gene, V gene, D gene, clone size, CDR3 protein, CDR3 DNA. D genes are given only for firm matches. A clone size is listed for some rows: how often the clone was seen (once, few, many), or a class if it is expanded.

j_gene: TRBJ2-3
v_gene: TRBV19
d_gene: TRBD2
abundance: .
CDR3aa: CASSLPSGSPSSDTQYF
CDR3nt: TGTGCCAGTAGTCTACCCAGCGGGAGTCCCTCCTCCGATACGCAGTATTTT

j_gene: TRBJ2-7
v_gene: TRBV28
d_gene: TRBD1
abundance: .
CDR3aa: CASTTGGAYEQYF
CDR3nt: TGTGCCAGCACCACAGGGGGAGCCTACGAGCAGTACTTC

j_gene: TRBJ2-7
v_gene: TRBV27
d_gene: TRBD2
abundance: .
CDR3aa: CASSPRAGGPYEQYF
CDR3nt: TGTGCCAGCAGCCCACGAGCGGGAGGGCCGTACGAGCAGTACTTC

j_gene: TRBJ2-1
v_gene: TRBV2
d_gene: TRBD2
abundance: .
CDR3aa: CASRLAGVFDEQFF
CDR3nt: TGTGCCAGCAGGCTGGCGGGAGTCTTCGATGAGCAGTTCTTC

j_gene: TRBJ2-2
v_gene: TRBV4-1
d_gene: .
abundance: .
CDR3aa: CASSQQGFTGELFF
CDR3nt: TGCGCCAGCAGCCAACAGGGCTTCACCGGGGAGCTGTTTTTT

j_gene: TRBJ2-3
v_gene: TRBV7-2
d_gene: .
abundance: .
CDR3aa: CASSREAATDTQYF
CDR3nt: TGTGCCAGCAGCCGAGAAGCGGCCACAGATACGCAGTATTTT

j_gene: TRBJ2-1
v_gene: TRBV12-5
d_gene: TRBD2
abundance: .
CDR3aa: CASGLGTSGSDEQFF
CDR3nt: TGTGCTAGTGGTTTGGGGACTAGCGGGAGTGATGAGCAGTTCTTC

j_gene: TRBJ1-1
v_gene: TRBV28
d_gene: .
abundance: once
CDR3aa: CASSLGYTEAFF
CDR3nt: TGTGCCAGCAGTTTGGGATACACTGAAGCTTTCTTT

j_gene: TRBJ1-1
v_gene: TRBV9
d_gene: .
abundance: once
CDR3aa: CASSASFGRGTEAFF
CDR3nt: TGTGCCAGCAGCGCATCGTTTGGACGGGGCACTGAAGCTTTCTTT

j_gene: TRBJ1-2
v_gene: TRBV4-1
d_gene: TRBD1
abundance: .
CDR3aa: CASSQGAGTGGNYGYTF
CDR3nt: TGCGCCAGCAGCCAGGGTGCCGGGACAGGGGGTAACTATGGCTACACCTTC

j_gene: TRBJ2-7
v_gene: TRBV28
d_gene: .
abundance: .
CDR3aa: CASSPQVAGRKDEQYF
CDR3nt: TGTGCCAGCAGTCCCCAGGTCGCGGGAAGAAAGGACGAGCAGTACTTC

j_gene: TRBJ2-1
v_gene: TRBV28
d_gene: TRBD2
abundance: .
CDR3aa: CASRTTPLAGAGNEQFF
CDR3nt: TGTGCCAGCAGGACAACACCCCTCGCGGGAGCGGGCAATGAGCAGTTCTTC

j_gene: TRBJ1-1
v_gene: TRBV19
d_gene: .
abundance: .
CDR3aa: CASTSQLNTEAFF
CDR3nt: TGTGCCAGTACGTCACAGCTGAACACTGAAGCTTTCTTT

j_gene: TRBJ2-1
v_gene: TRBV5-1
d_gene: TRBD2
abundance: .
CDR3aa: CASSLAVAGVGRKQFF
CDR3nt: TGCGCCAGCAGCTTGGCGGTAGCGGGAGTTGGTAGGAAGCAGTTCTTC

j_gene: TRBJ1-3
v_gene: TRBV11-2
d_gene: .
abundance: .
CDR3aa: CASSPGPTGNTIYF
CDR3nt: TGTGCCAGCAGCCCAGGACCGACTGGAAACACCATATATTTT

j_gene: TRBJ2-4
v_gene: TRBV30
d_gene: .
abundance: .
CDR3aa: CAWSPGGVAKNIQYF
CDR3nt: TGTGCCTGGAGCCCTGGCGGTGTAGCCAAAAACATTCAGTACTTC

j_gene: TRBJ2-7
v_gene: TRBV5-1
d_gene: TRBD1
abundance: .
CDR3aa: CASSPGTGGRNEQYF
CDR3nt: TGCGCCAGCAGCCCCGGGACAGGGGGCAGAAACGAGCAGTACTTC

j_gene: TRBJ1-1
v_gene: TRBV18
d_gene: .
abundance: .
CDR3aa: CASSPQVVVEAFF
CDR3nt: TGTGCCAGCTCACCACAAGTAGTAGTTGAAGCTTTCTTT

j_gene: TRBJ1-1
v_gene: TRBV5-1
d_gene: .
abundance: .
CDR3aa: CASSSSTGVNTEAFF
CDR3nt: TGCGCCAGCAGCTCCTCGACAGGAGTGAACACTGAAGCTTTCTTT

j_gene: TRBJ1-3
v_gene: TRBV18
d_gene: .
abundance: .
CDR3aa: CASSSTSSGSRPSLNTIYF
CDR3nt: TGTGCCAGCTCATCAACATCATCCGGGAGCCGACCCAGTTTAAACACCATATATTTT

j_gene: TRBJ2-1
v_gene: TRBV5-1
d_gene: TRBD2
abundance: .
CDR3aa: CASRLAGGSGYEQFF
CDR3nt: TGCGCCAGCAGGTTGGCGGGAGGCTCGGGCTATGAGCAGTTCTTC

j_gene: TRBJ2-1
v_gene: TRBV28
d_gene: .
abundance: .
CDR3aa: CASSTLRTVPYNEQFF
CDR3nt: TGTGCCAGCAGTACTCTCCGGACCGTTCCTTACAATGAGCAGTTCTTC

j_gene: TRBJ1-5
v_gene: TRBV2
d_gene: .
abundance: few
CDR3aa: CASSESGSQPQHF
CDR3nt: TGTGCCAGCAGTGAGTCAGGTTCTCAGCCCCAGCATTTT

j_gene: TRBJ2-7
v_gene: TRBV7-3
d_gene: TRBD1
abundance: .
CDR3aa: CASSPDPGQGAYEQYF
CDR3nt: TGTGCCAGCAGCCCTGACCCGGGACAGGGGGCCTACGAGCAGTACTTC

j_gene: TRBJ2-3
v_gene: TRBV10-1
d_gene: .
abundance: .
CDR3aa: CASSKDPTDTQYF
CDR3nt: TGCGCCAGCAGTAAGGACCCCACAGATACGCAGTATTTT